Below, 27 T cell receptor beta chains from the same sample are listed, as sequenced in a study of technical replicates of blood from a handful of donors. Clones were sequenced by immunoSEQ multiplex PCR, and TCRdb holds only the in-frame ones, with some missing. Counted here are around 97,000 clones, about 95% occurring once; the ten biggest clones make up roughly 0.35%. Sequenced material: T cells isolated from PBMCs. The receptors originated from a human donor in good health.

This chain links TRBV29-1 with TRBJ2-6, with D hard to call. CDR1 and CDR2 from the germline V gene are SQVTM and ANQGSEA. The CDR3 runs 15 residues. V shed 3 bases and J shed 0 bases, with 9 bases lying between them. The CDR3 DNA sequence: TGCAGCGTTGACTTAGGAGTCTCTGGGGCCAACGTCCTGACTTTC. It translates to CSVDLGVSGANVLTF.

The rearrangement joins TRBV28 to TRBJ2-7; TRBD2 agrees at 11 bases. The CDR3 has 14 amino acids. J gave up 1 base and V 7 bases, and 3 bases lay outside the gene matches. Germline CDR1 MDHEN, CDR2 SYDVKM. Here the CDR3 DNA reads TGTGCCAGCAACCTAGCGGGAGGTTCCTACGAGCAGTACTTC. It translates to CASNLAGGSYEQYF.

This rearrangement joins TRBV4-3 to TRBJ2-1; 11 nucleotides line up with TRBD2. After removal of 4 bases from V and 8 bases from J, the junction contained 7 bases not matched to a gene. The CDR3 is made up of 15 amino acids. Germline CDR1 and CDR2: LGHNA and YSLEER. The CDR3 DNA is TGCGCCAGCAGCCTAACTAGCGGGAGATCATATGAGCAGTTCTTC. This gives the protein CASSLTSGRSYEQFF.

This sequence joins TRBV5-4 and TRBJ2-1; D is possibly TRBD2 (7 bases). CDR1 SGHNT and CDR2 YYREEE come from the germline V gene (reference sequence). Trimming took off 4 bases at V and 0 bases at J, with 11 bases between the two ends. The CDR3 sequence is 15 residues long. The CDR3 loop reads CASSGAGASYNEQFF. The CDR3 bases are TGTGCCAGCAGCGGGGCGGGGGCCTCCTACAATGAGCAGTTCTTC.

The chain couples TRBV7-9 to TRBJ1-2; tentatively, D is TRBD1 (6 bases). Germline V gene data show CDR1 as SEHNR and CDR2 as FQNEAQ (reference sequence). Trimming took off 5 bases at V and 10 bases at J, with 23 bases between the two ends. The CDR3 has 15 residues. The CDR3: CASSPEDRLTDFYTF. The DNA for the CDR3 is TGTGCCAGCAGCCCGGAGGACAGACTCACCGATTTCTACACCTTC.

This rearrangement joins TRBV9 to TRBJ2-1; D uncertain. Trimming shortened V by 4 bases and J by 0 bases, and 11 bases separated the two germline ends. Germline-derived CDR1 and CDR2 are SGDLS and YYNGEE. The CDR3 sequence is 15 residues long. CDR3 amino acids: CASSPDISSYNEQFF. In DNA form, the CDR3 reads TGTGCCAGCAGCCCTGACATTAGCTCCTACAATGAGCAGTTCTTC. The full variable domain, its missing parts supplied by reference TRBV9 and TRBJ2-1, is DSGVTQTPKHLITATGQRVTLRCSPRSGDLSVYWYQQSLDQGLQFLIQYYNGEERAKGNILERFSAQQFPDLHSELNLSSLELGDSALYFCASSPDISSYNEQFFGPGTRLTVL.

This rearrangement joins TRBV27 to TRBJ2-7, with TRBD2 as a possible D gene (6 bases). V lost 5 bases and J 4 bases, leaving 12 bases between the germline ends. Germline V gene data show CDR1 as MNHEY and CDR2 as SMNVEV (reference sequence). This CDR3 contains 13 residues. The CDR3, as DNA: TGTGCCAGCAGTCTTATAGGAGGGTACGAGCAGTACTTC. Translating it yields CASSLIGGYEQYF.

The chain joins TRBV9 to TRBJ1-1; 8 positions match TRBD1. CDR1 and CDR2 (germline): SGDLS, YYNGEE. J gave up 4 bases and V 3 bases, and 5 bases lay outside the gene matches. The CDR3 loop spans 14 amino acids. For the CDR3, the DNA is TGTGCCAGCAGCGAAACAGGGGGTACCACTGAAGCTTTCTTT. It translates to CASSETGGTTEAFF. The full variable domain, in which reference TRBV9 and TRBJ1-1 provide the parts outside the CDR3, is DSGVTQTPKHLITATGQRVTLRCSPRSGDLSVYWYQQSLDQGLQFLIQYYNGEERAKGNILERFSAQQFPDLHSELNLSSLELGDSALYFCASSETGGTTEAFFGQGTRLTVV.

CDR3 sequence reads: CAWAKRDRVGNEQFF. The CDR3 nucleotides read TGTGCCTGGGCGAAGCGGGACAGGGTGGGAAATGAGCAGTTCTTC. This rearrangement joins TRBV30 to TRBJ2-1; TRBD1 aligns across 9 bases. The germline V gene encodes CDR1 GTSNPN and CDR2 SVGIG (reference sequence). J was trimmed by 7 bases and V by 5 bases; bases with no gene match: 12. This CDR3 region has 15 residues.

The chain employs TRBV6-4 and TRBJ2-2; 7 nucleotides match TRBD2. J was trimmed by 1 base and V by 0 bases; bases with no gene match: 5. This CDR3 region has 17 residues. Germline V gene data show CDR1 as MRHNA and CDR2 as SNTAGT. The CDR3 DNA reads TGTGCCAGCAGTGACTCGGGTCTAGCGGAGAACACCGGGGAGCTGTTTTTT. Translation: CASSDSGLAENTGELFF.

The chain uses TRBV19 and TRBJ2-7; 7 positions match TRBD2. Germline loops: CDR1 LNHDA, CDR2 SQIVND (reference sequence). This CDR3 is built from 14 residues. The V and J ends lost 4 bases and 4 bases, in that order; junction bases with no gene match: 7. CDR3 nucleotide sequence: TGTGCCAGTAGTAACGTGGGGAGGGAGTACGAGCAGTACTTC. It translates to CASSNVGREYEQYF.

This chain joins TRBV28 and TRBJ1-2, with no clear D. V shed 6 bases and J shed 5 bases, with 10 bases lying between them. Germline CDR1 MDHEN, CDR2 SYDVKM. The CDR3 has 12 residues. The CDR3 region has the DNA TGTGCCAGCAGGAGTTCCCCTTATGGCTACACCTTC. Protein: CASRSSPYGYTF.

This chain uses TRBV18 with TRBJ1-1, with 8 bases matching TRBD1. Germline V CDR1 and CDR2: KGHSH, LQKENI. This CDR3 spans 14 amino acids. Trimming took 6 bases from V and 4 from J; bases not matched to a gene: 7. The CDR3 nucleotides are TGTGCCAGCTCCCCTGACAGGGGAGGCACTGAAGCTTTCTTT. It translates to CASSPDRGGTEAFF. Complete variable domain (other parts from reference TRBV18 and TRBJ1-1): NAGVMQNPRHLVRRRGQEARLRCSPMKGHSHVYWYRQLPEEGLKFMVYLQKENIIDESGMPKERFSAEFPKEGPSILRIQQVVRGDSAAYFCASSPDRGGTEAFFGQGTRLTVV.

The chain combines TRBV6-1 with TRBJ2-7; D gene ambiguous. Trimming stripped 8 bases from V and 3 bases from J, with 8 bases between. The CDR3 consists of 11 residues. The germline gives CDR1 MNHNS, CDR2 SASEGT. The CDR3 sequence is CASVYSYEQYF. CDR3 bases: TGTGCCAGCGTCTACAGCTACGAGCAGTACTTC.

The chain employs TRBV6-6 and TRBJ1-2, with 9 bases identical to TRBD1. Per germline, CDR1 MNHNY and CDR2 SVGAGI (reference sequence). The trim removed 7 bases at V and 4 bases at J, leaving 7 bases unmatched. The CDR3 runs 14 residues. Here the CDR3 DNA reads TGTGCCAGCATAACCGGGACAGGGACCTATGGCTACACCTTC. Encoded protein: CASITGTGTYGYTF.

The chain has TRBV10-3 and TRBJ2-7, with TRBD2 identical over 10 bases. This CDR3 region has 15 residues. With V trimmed by 3 bases and J by 4 bases, 6 bases remained unmatched. Looked up from germline, CDR1 is ENHRY and CDR2 is SYGVKD. In nucleotides, the CDR3 is TGTGCCATCAGTGAAGCTAGCGGGAGTGGGTACGAGCAGTACTTC. It yields the protein CAISEASGSGYEQYF.

The chain carries TRBV11-2 and TRBJ1-1; 7 nucleotides agree with TRBD1. CDR1 is SGHAT, CDR2 FQNNGV, per germline. Trimming took 6 bases from V and 1 from J; bases not matched to a gene: 5. The CDR3 contains 14 residues. CDR3 region: CASRNNRGNTEAFF. The CDR3 DNA follows: TGTGCCAGCAGAAATAACAGGGGGAACACTGAAGCTTTCTTT. The entire variable domain, with the rest obtained from reference TRBV11-2 and TRBJ1-1, is as follows: EAGVAQSPRYKIIEKRQSVAFWCNPISGHATLYWYQQILGQGPKLLIQFQNNGVVDDSQLPKDRFSAERLKGVDSTLKIQPAKLEDSAVYLCASRNNRGNTEAFFGQGTRLTVV.

The chain links TRBV18 to TRBJ2-5, with D possibly matching TRBD1 (5 bases). There are 16 residues in the CDR3. Germline lookup yields CDR1 KGHSH and CDR2 LQKENI. Trimming removed 0 bases at V and 2 bases at J, with 13 bases between. In nucleotides, the CDR3 is TGTGCCAGCTCACCACCCGTGGGAAGGGGTCAAGAGACCCAGTACTTC. Encoded protein: CASSPPVGRGQETQYF.

The chain combines TRBV18 with TRBJ2-5, with TRBD1 matching over 7 bases. The germline CDR1 and CDR2 sequences are KGHSH and LQKENI. V lost 3 bases and J lost 7; bases outside the gene matches: 17. CDR3 length: 17 residues. The CDR3: CASSPSGQLVAGGTQYF. The CDR3 region has the DNA TGTGCCAGCTCACCGTCGGGACAGCTTGTCGCAGGAGGGACCCAGTACTTC.

The chain recombines TRBV5-1 with TRBJ2-2, with 7 bases lining up with TRBD2. CDR3 length equals 15 residues. The germline V gene encodes CDR1 SGHRS and CDR2 YFSETQ. The trim removed 0 bases at V and 2 bases at J, leaving 1 base unmatched. The CDR3 DNA is TGCGCCAGCAGCTTGGGCGGGAGTAACACCGGGGAGCTGTTTTTT. It encodes CASSLGGSNTGELFF.

The V and J genes are TRBV28 and TRBJ1-1, with 9 nucleotides matching TRBD1. Germline trimming cut 6 bases from V and 3 bases from J; bases unmatched to any gene: 5. The CDR3 is made up of 14 amino acids. Germline V gene lookup returns CDR1 MDHEN and CDR2 SYDVKM. CDR3 in DNA: TGTGCCAGCAGACAGGGACAGGGAGACACTGAAGCTTTCTTT. Its protein product is CASRQGQGDTEAFF.

The chain is built from TRBV7-9 and TRBJ2-7, with D possibly matching TRBD2 (5 bases). The CDR3 covers 14 residues. V shed 7 bases and J shed 6 bases, with 19 bases lying between them. Germline CDR1 reads SEHNR; CDR2 reads FQNEAQ (reference sequence). The CDR3 DNA reads as TGTGCCAGCATGGAGGATCGCCCTTCTGCCGAGCAGTACTTC. It translates to CASMEDRPSAEQYF. Full variable domain (outside the CDR3, taken from reference TRBV7-9 and TRBJ2-7): DTGVSQNPRHKITKRGQNVTFRCDPISEHNRLYWYRQTLGQGPEFLTYFQNEAQLEKSRLLSDRFSAERPKGSFSTLEIQRTEQGDSAMYLCASMEDRPSAEQYFGPGTRLTVT.

The genes are TRBV9 and TRBJ1-3; D remains unclear. V was trimmed by 3 bases and J by 0 bases, leaving 13 bases between them. Germline V gene lookup returns CDR1 SGDLS and CDR2 YYNGEE. This CDR3 is built from 16 residues. Here the CDR3 reads CASSARERSSGNTIYF. CDR3 DNA sequence: TGTGCCAGCAGCGCAAGGGAGAGGAGCTCTGGAAACACCATATATTTT. Filled out from reference TRBV9 and TRBJ1-3, the complete variable domain reads DSGVTQTPKHLITATGQRVTLRCSPRSGDLSVYWYQQSLDQGLQFLIQYYNGEERAKGNILERFSAQQFPDLHSELNLSSLELGDSALYFCASSARERSSGNTIYFGEGSWLTVV.

The V call is TRBV19, the J call TRBJ2-1, with TRBD1 identical over 9 bases. This CDR3 has 16 residues. Germline assignment: CDR1 LNHDA and CDR2 SQIVND (reference sequence). Trimming removed 3 bases from V and 0 bases from J; junction bases left unmatched: 3. The CDR3 region has the DNA TGTGCCAGTAGTATCGGGACAGGGAGCTCCTACAATGAGCAGTTCTTC. Amino acid sequence: CASSIGTGSSYNEQFF.

This clone was recorded only once. The V gene is TRBV18, the J gene TRBJ1-1, with 7 bases matching TRBD1. Germline-derived CDR1 and CDR2 are KGHSH and LQKENI. The J segment lost 4 bases and the V segment lost 5 bases, leaving 10 bases of the junction unmatched. This CDR3 is 15 amino acids long. The CDR3: CASSSYTGESTEAFF. The CDR3 DNA sequence: TGTGCCAGCTCAAGCTATACAGGGGAATCCACTGAAGCTTTCTTT.

V usage is TRBV21-1 and J usage is TRBJ1-2; the table's D call, TRBD1, has no DNA check behind it. TRBV21-1 is noted as a pseudogene. The CDR3 extends over 12 amino acids. In DNA form, the CDR3 reads TGTGCCGGACATAGTCCGAGAGACGGCTACACCTTC. This codes for CAGHSPRDGYTF.

The chain couples TRBV7-9 to TRBJ2-1; 12 bases agree with TRBD2. This CDR3 contains 17 residues. Germline CDR1 and CDR2: SEHNR and FQNEAQ (reference sequence). Germline trimming cut 5 bases from V and 10 bases from J; bases unmatched to any gene: 15. For the CDR3, the DNA is TGTGCCAGCAGCCCCCCCGGGACTAGCGGGCCTAGAGACGAGCAGTTCTTC. Protein sequence: CASSPPGTSGPRDEQFF.